Detailed here is one T cell receptor beta chain. This receptor's antigen is unknown. Qualities for individual bases were not recorded, and no much larger clone is one base off. Per the germline V gene (reference sequence), MNHNY is the CDR1 and SVGAGI is the CDR2. The CDR3 numbers 12 residues from cysteine through phenylalanine. CDR3 DNA is the only sequence kept; it has 36 bases, read in frame from the first base. At the junction V is shortened by 8 bases and J by 5 bases, with 12 bases in between. These data originate in a study of shared clonotypes between healthy human individuals (dated by TCRdb to the early 2020s). Looking at the study overall: The cohort comprised two women and three men aged 18 to 49 years. For each donor, CD4 naive and CD4 memory were each given three plates, CD8 naive was given two plates, and CD8 memory was given one plate. To estimate repertoire size and how much clonotype sharing occurs between individuals, the study deeply sequenced the blood TCR repertoires of five healthy adults. Libraries were prepared and TCR repertoires were sequenced by different laboratories using diverse techniques, in order to increase sequencing depth and limit assay-specific biases. Leukapheresis yielded between about 0.94 and 8.9 billion PBMCs per donor. The paper's findings and limits, for the study overall: Compared with non-shared clonotypes, the clonotypes found in all four sorted-subset donors had higher generation probabilities. Even with the large sequencing depth, rarefaction of the sorted-subset datasets indicated that sequencing was incomplete. Sampling was limited to blood, and TCR repertoires in tissue likely differ from TCR repertoires in blood. Based on pairwise subsampling, the degree of clonotype sharing among donors was expected to be affected by sequencing depth. The small number of donors limited the genetic and exposure-history diversity represented. Larger estimated clonotype richness was generally found for naive subsets than for memory subsets. Sharing across a handful of donors was observed for about 5% of naive CD4, about 4% of naive CD8, 2.3% of memory CD4, and about 0.39% of memory CD8 clonotypes.

Using the deep immunoSEQ assay, TCR CDR3 regions were amplified from genomic DNA by multiplex PCR. Extracted genomic DNA from each cell subset was spread evenly across all wells of several immunoSEQ 96-well plates, with each plate serving as a replicate. For sorted subsets, 200 to 250 ng of genomic DNA, equivalent to 30,000 or so T cell genomes, went into each replicate PCR. Purified libraries were measured with a Qubit 3.0 fluorometer, size-checked on a Bioanalyzer 2100, and measured again with the KAPA Library Quantification kit. A separate single-read 150-cycle Illumina NextSeq 550 flow cell was used to sequence each immunoSEQ 96-well plate. Turning to the authors' computational methods: Because the immunoSEQ output held only junctional sequences and lacked quality scores, the filtering could not match the filtering applied to full-length reads. Sequences were annotated with PyIR, a Python wrapper for IgBLAST v1.9, and V/J genes and CDR3 were assigned using IMGT germline references. Reads were removed for weak V/J assignments (E-value above 1e-6), missing CDR3, stop codons, out-of-frame junctions, or ambiguous translated residues. V3J clonotypes were defined as sequences sharing the same inferred V gene, J gene, and CDR3 amino acid sequence. To compute the percentage overlap between repertoires, the number of shared unique clonotypes was divided by the size of the smaller repertoire. Three approaches were used to assess repertoire richness: RTK rarefaction, the Chao1 estimator, and Recon v2.1 estimates of unobserved clonotypes. Generation probabilities for all TCRbeta clonotypes obtained by the gDNA method from a handful of donors were computed using OLGA. Sourced from immuneACCESS, this table was stored by TCRdb with only in-frame sequences that have V and J called. A share of the clones is absent; for the studies checked, an unresolved V gene accounts for under half, and the remainder has no known explanation. V and J calls plus clone size are reproduced from that table; the DNA served to infer D and trimming. The sample records about 1 million clones, 60% to 80% of which are singletons. Of the sample, nearly 1.5% falls within the top ten clones.

The donors were healthy, HIV-negative adults with no recently reported acute infections or vaccinations. Every donor was a Caucasian adult living in Nashville, Tennessee, USA. CD4+ T cells were enriched by magnetic negative selection, after which naive cells were positively selected on CD45RA and the negative fraction was taken as the memory subset. After blood collection by leukapheresis, PBMCs were isolated using Ficoll-Histopaque density gradient centrifugation and then cryopreserved in the vapor phase of liquid nitrogen. Analytical flow cytometry was used to check the purity and quantity of every magnetically sorted T cell population. Genomic DNA was isolated from every sorted fraction and measured by UV absorbance on a Nanodrop 2000c.

The specimen was memory CD4+ T cells sorted from blood. The sample's cell subset or site label, in plain terms: CD45RA-negative fraction. The sequence is built from TRBV6-6 and TRBJ1-1, with the D gene too uncertain to name. The TCR was taken from a man younger than 30 in good health. At the DNA level, the sequence is TGTGCCAGCGCGGGTTTTTATACTGAAGCTTTCTTT. This codes for CASAGFYTEAFF.